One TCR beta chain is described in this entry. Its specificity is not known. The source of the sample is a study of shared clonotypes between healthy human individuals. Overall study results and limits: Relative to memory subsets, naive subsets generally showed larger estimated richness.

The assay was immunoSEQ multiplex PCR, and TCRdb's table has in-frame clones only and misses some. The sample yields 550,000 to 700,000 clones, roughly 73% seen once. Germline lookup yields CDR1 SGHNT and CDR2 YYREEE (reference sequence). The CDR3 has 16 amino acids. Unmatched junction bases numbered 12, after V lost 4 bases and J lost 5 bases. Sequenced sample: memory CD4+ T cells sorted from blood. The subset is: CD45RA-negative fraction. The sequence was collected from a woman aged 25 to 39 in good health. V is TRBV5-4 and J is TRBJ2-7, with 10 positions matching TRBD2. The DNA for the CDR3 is TGTGCCAGCAGCGCCTTTTCTAGCGGGAGATTCAACGAGCAGTACTTC. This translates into CASSAFSSGRFNEQYF.